Below, one T cell receptor (beta chain) is given with its context. The CDR3 spans 11 residues. V was shortened by 1 base and J by 5 bases, with 5 bases between the two germline ends. Germline CDR1 is DFQATT and CDR2 is SNEGSKA (reference sequence). These data come from a study of T cell changes during pregnancy in multiple sclerosis. Clones were read by immunoSEQ multiplex PCR, and TCRdb kept only the in-frame ones, dropping some. The sample yields some 100,000 clones, almost 95% seen once. V usage is TRBV20-1 and J usage is TRBJ1-2, with D hard to call. Material: peripheral blood, obtained before pregnancy. This clonotype originated in a female donor with multiple sclerosis, enrolled in a pregnancy study. The CDR3 DNA reads TGCAGTGCTAGAGTACAGTATGGCTACACCTTC. Translating it yields CSARVQYGYTF.